This T cell receptor beta chain emerged from a study of identical twins. Trimming took 2 bases from V and 7 from J, leaving 6 bases between them. The CDR3 is 11 amino acids. CDR1 and CDR2 from the germline V gene are GTSNPN and SVGIG (reference sequence). TCRdb used MiXCR to reprocess the 5' RACE reads, holding one entry per CDR3 protein. Of about 190,000 distinct CDR3 sequences in the sample, around 15% were seen once. The same specimen was also included in a second study, on T cells expressing NK-cell markers.

This TCR came from a woman between 18 and 30 years old in good health. The chain combines TRBV30 with TRBJ2-1; possible D gene TRBD1, 5 bases. The sequencing sample was made of CD8+ T cells sorted from blood. The CDR3 here is CAWSQGNEQFF. CDR3 nucleotide sequence: TGTGCCTGGAGTCAGGGTAATGAGCAGTTCTTC. Variable domain in full (rest from reference TRBV30 and TRBJ2-1): SQTIHQWPATLVQPVGSPLSLECTVEGTSNPNLYWYRQAAGRGLQLLFYSVGIGQISSEVPQNLSASRPQDRQFILSSKKLLLSDSGFYLCAWSQGNEQFFGPGTRLTVL.